These 13 T cell receptor beta chains were sequenced from one sample in a study of T cells expressing NK-cell markers. TCRdb reprocessed the 5' RACE reads, with one entry per CDR3 protein and no DNA. The sample has more than 400,000 distinct CDR3 sequences. The sample was blood T cells: a sorted CD56 or NKG2C T cell subset, CD4+ or CD8+ T cells, or bulk PBMC T cells (not recorded which). All receptors derive from a woman aged 18 to 69 in good health.

The gene calls are TRBV5-1 and TRBJ2-2; TCRdb indicates TRBD1, and absent DNA this call remains unverified. The germline V gene encodes CDR1 SGHRS and CDR2 YFSETQ. The CDR3 is 16 amino acids. The CDR3 is CASSLEGDVGTGELFF.

The gene calls are TRBV19 and TRBJ2-7; no DNA is available, so the TRBD2 call from TCRdb remains unchecked. The CDR3 extends over 16 amino acids. Germline V lookup: CDR1 LNHDA, CDR2 SQIVND (reference sequence). CDR3 loop: CASSILAGPPDYEQYF. The entire variable domain, with the rest obtained from reference TRBV19 and TRBJ2-7, is as follows: DGGITQSPKYLFRKEGQNVTLSCEQNLNHDAMYWYRQDPGQGLRLIYYSQIVNDFQKGDIAEGYSVSREKKESFPLTVTSAQKNPTAFYLCASSILAGPPDYEQYFGPGTRLTVT.

CDR3 protein: CAISVGGESPDPQETQYF. This chain links TRBV10-3 with TRBJ2-5; the TCRdb call, TRBD2, lacks DNA for checking. The CDR3 loop spans 18 amino acids. Per germline, CDR1 ENHRY and CDR2 SYGVKD.

V gene TRBV12-3 or TRBV12-4 combines with J gene TRBJ1-2; TCRdb's assignment of TRBD1 cannot be checked, as there is no DNA. The CDR3 covers 14 residues. CDR3 sequence: CASSITGLPYGYTF.

J is TRBJ1-1 and V is TRBV9; with no DNA, the TCRdb D assignment of TRBD1 cannot be verified. The CDR3 consists of 17 residues. The germline V gene encodes CDR1 SGDLS and CDR2 YYNGEE. CDR3 residues: CASSARQGGIGTTEAFF.

This chain uses TRBV5-1 with TRBJ2-5; TCRdb names TRBD2, which stays unverified in the absence of DNA. CDR1 SGHRS and CDR2 YFSETQ come from the germline V gene. The CDR3 length is 11 residues. CDR3 residues: CASTSEETQYF.

The genes are TRBV24-1 and TRBJ2-1; there is no DNA to check the TCRdb D call of TRBD2. The CDR3 covers 16 residues. Germline V gene data show CDR1 as KGHDR and CDR2 as SFDVKD. The CDR3 sequence: CATSDGAGGLYNEQFF.

The V and J genes are TRBV20-1 and TRBJ2-5; TCRdb's D call of TRBD2 is untestable without DNA. There are 17 residues in the CDR3. CDR1 is DFQATT, CDR2 SNEGSKA, per germline (reference sequence). The CDR3 region is CSARAGRPRLYQETQYF.

The chain couples TRBV6-1 to TRBJ2-2. This CDR3 has 12 amino acids. Germline CDR1 is MNHNS and CDR2 is SASEGT. The CDR3: CASRTGTGELFF.

J is TRBJ2-3 and V is TRBV28; TCRdb gives TRBD2 as the D gene, but with no DNA this cannot be confirmed. Germline V gene sequence: CDR1 MDHEN, CDR2 SYDVKM. The CDR3 is 17 amino acids. The CDR3 reads CASSPPPGRAGLDTQYF.

The chain employs TRBV7-2 and TRBJ1-3; the D call of TRBD1 rests on TCRdb alone, since no DNA is present to check it. Germline values: CDR1 SGHTA, CDR2 FQGNSA. CDR3 length: 15 residues. CDR3 protein: CASSLARTTGNTIYF.

The chain carries TRBV6-4 and TRBJ2-2; there is no DNA to check the TCRdb D call of TRBD1. CDR3 length: 15 residues. Germline assignment: CDR1 MRHNA and CDR2 SNTAGT. This chain's CDR3 is CASTDGTANTGELFF.

This chain connects TRBV10-3 to TRBJ2-3; checking the TCRdb D call of TRBD1 is not possible without DNA. Germline CDR1 and CDR2: ENHRY and SYGVKD. The CDR3 consists of 11 residues. The CDR3 is CAVGATDTQYF.